This T cell receptor beta chain was profiled in a study of T cell clones after liver transplantation. Background on the study: Blood was drawn pre-transplant, before withdrawal, and after full or failed withdrawal.

Germline assignment: CDR1 MNHNS and CDR2 SASEGT. This CDR3 region has 15 residues. Trimming removed 1 base from V and 6 bases from J, with 13 bases in between. The repertoire was sequenced with immunoSEQ multiplex PCR; TCRdb's copy has only in-frame clones and lacks some. Here the sample spans roughly 20,000 clones, 65% to 85% being singletons. V gene TRBV6-1 combines with J gene TRBJ2-1; D is uncertain. The sequence derives from a human patient who received a liver transplant. Some of the T cells may derive from the graft donor. Sequencing used CD8+ T cells from blood, obtained around 50 months after liver transplant. Here the CDR3 reads CASSEGPDLSNEQFF. The CDR3, as DNA: TGTGCCAGCAGTGAAGGACCCGACTTGAGCAATGAGCAGTTCTTC.